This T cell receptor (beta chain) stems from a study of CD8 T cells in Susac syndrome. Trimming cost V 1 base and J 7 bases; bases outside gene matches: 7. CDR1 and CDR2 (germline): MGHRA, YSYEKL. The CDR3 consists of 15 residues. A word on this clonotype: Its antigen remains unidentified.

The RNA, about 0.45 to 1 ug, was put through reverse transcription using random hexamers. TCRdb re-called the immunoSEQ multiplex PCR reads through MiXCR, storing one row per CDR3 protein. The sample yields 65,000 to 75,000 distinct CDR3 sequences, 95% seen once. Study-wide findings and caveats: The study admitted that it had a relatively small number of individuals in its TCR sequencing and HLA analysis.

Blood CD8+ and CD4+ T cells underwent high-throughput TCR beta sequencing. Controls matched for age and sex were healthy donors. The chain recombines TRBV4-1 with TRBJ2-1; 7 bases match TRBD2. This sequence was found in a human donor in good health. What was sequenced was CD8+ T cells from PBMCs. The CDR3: CASSQGDGGENEQFF. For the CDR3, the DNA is TGCGCCAGCAGCCAAGGCGATGGGGGGGAGAATGAGCAGTTCTTC.